This TCR beta chain was retrieved from a study of shared clonotypes between healthy human individuals. Trimming took 6 bases from V and 9 from J, leaving 18 bases between them. Looked up from germline, CDR1 is LNHNV and CDR2 is YYDKDF (reference sequence). The CDR3 is 14 amino acids. In the sorted-subset replicate PCRs, approximately 200 ng DNA, 25,000 to 30,000 T cell genomes, was used. TCRdb's table, derived via immunoSEQ multiplex PCR, lists solely in-frame clones and lacks some. The table has about 1 million clones, about three quarters seen once. The sample holds one count of this clone. The sample was memory CD4+ T cells sorted from blood. Specified subset: CD45RA-negative fraction. The chain employs TRBV15 and TRBJ2-1; D is possibly TRBD1 or TRBD2 (5 bases each). This sequence originates from a young man in good health. The CDR3 DNA follows: TGTGCCACCAGGGGGTCGGGGACGGGGCGTGAGCAGTTCTTC. It encodes CATRGSGTGREQFF.